This record covers a single TCR beta chain. This sample stems from a study of PD-L1 blockade in urothelial cancer. Study overall: Samples of blood were analyzed 3 weeks (second dose) and 6 weeks after treatment start.

The CDR3 totals 14 residues. CDR1 and CDR2 (germline): LGHNA, YNFKEQ. Trimming left V 0 bases short and J 3 bases short, with 8 bases between. TCRdb's table, derived via immunoSEQ multiplex PCR, lists solely in-frame clones and lacks some. The data hold around 100,000 clones, with about 90% observed a single time. Patients' cancers were locally advanced or metastatic urothelial carcinomas. All patients handed over anywhere from 1 to 8 samples, pretreatment and on-treatment. The TCR comes from a woman of 80 years or more with urothelial cancer. The sample in question was PBMCs, obtained around atezolizumab (anti-PD-L1) treatment. The chain joins TRBV4-2 to TRBJ2-5; D ambiguous. The CDR3, as DNA: TGTGCCAGCAGCCAAGATGGGCGAAAAGAGACCCAGTACTTC. Encoded protein: CASSQDGRKETQYF.